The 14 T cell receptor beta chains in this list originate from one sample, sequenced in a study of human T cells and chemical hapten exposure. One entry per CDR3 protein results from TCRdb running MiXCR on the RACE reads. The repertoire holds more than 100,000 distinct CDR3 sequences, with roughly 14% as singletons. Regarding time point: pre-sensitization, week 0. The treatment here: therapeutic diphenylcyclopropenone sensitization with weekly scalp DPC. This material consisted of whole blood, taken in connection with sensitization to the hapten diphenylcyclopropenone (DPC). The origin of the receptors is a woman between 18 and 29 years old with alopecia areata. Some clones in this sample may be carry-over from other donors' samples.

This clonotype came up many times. Here the CDR3 reads CASSDSQNTEAFF. The DNA for the CDR3 is TGTGCCAGCAGTGACTCGCAGAACACTGAAGCTTTCTTT. The chain couples TRBV6-4 to TRBJ1-1; D gene uncertain. Trimming took 0 bases from V and 1 from J, leaving 3 bases between them. The CDR3 totals 13 residues. Germline CDR1 reads MRHNA; CDR2 reads SNTAGT.

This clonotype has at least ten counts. CDR3 DNA: TGCAGTGCTAGACGGGACTCGAGCACAGATACGCAGTATTTT. Protein sequence: CSARRDSSTDTQYF. The genes are TRBV20-1 and TRBJ2-3, with TRBD2 as a possible D gene (6 bases). The CDR3 covers 14 residues. Trimming left V 2 bases short and J 0 bases short, with 9 bases between. CDR1 and CDR2 (germline): DFQATT, SNEGSKA (reference sequence).

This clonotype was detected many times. CDR3 sequence reads: CRAGRGKNIQYF. The CDR3 DNA sequence: TGCAGGGCGGGCAGGGGAAAAAACATTCAGTACTTC. The chain employs TRBV20-1 and TRBJ2-4; D is perhaps TRBD1 (6 bases). CDR3 length equals 12 residues. Germline loops: CDR1 DFQATT, CDR2 SNEGSKA (reference sequence).

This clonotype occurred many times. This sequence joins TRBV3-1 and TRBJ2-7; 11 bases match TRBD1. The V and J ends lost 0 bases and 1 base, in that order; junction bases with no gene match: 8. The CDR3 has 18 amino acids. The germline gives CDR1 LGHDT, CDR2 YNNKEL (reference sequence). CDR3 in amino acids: CASSQDRGRDRGSYEQYF. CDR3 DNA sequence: TGTGCCAGCAGCCAAGATCGGGGTCGGGACAGGGGGTCCTACGAGCAGTACTTC.

The DNA of the CDR3 is TGTGCCAGCAGCTTAGCGGGGGGCTCTGGGGCCAACGTCCTGACTTTC. Translation: CASSLAGGSGANVLTF. The chain recombines TRBV11-3 with TRBJ2-6; 7 positions agree with TRBD2. Germline assignment: CDR1 SGHNT and CDR2 YENEEA. This CDR3 has 16 amino acids. V was pared by 1 base and J by 0 bases, with 0 bases of the junction left unmatched.

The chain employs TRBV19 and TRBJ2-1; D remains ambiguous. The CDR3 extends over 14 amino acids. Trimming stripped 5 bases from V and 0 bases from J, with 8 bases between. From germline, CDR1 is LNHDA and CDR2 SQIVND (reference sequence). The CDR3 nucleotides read TGTGCCAGTAGTGGGCCGAGCTCCTACAATGAGCAGTTCTTC. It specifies CASSGPSSYNEQFF.

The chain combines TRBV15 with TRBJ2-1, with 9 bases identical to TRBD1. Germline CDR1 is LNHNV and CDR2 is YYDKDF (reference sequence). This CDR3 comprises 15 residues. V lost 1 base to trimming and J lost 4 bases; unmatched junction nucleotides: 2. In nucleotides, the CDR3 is TGTGCCACCAGCAGAGGACAGGGGGGATACAATGAGCAGTTCTTC. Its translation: CATSRGQGGYNEQFF.

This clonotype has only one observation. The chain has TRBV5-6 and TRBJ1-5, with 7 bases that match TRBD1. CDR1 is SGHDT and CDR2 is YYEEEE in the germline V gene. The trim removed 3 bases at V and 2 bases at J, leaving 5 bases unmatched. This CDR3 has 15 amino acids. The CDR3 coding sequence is TGTGCCAGCAGCTCGAGGGGGCAGGGCAATCAGCCCCAGCATTTT. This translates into CASSSRGQGNQPQHF.

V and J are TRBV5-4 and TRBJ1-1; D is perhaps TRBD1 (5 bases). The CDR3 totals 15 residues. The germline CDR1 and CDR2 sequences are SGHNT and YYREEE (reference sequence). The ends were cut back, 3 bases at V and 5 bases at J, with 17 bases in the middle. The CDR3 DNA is TGTGCCAGCAGCTCCAGGGTTGGGCGAGGGACTGAAGCTTTCTTT. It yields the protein CASSSRVGRGTEAFF.

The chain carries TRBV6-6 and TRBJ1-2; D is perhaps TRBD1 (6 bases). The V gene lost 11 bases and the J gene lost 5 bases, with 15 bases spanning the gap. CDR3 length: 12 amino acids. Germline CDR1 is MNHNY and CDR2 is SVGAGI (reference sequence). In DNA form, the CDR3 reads TGTGCCGTTCTCAGGGGCGGGTATGGCTACACCTTC. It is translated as CAVLRGGYGYTF.

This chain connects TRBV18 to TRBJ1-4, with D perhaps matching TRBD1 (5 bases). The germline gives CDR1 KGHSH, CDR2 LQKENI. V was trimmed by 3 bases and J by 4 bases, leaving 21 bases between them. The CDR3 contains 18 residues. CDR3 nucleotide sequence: TGTGCCAGCTCACCCCGACAGAACTCAAAGGGGCGTAATGAAAAACTGTTTTTT. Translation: CASSPRQNSKGRNEKLFF.

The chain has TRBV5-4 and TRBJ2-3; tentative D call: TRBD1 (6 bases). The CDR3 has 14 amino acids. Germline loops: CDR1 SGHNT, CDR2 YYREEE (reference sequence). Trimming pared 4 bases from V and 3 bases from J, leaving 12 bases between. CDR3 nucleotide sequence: TGTGCCAGCAGCACTATACAGGGTACAGATACGCAGTATTTT. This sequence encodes CASSTIQGTDTQYF. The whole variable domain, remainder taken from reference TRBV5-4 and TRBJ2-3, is ETGVTQSPTHLIKTRGQQVTLRCSSQSGHNTVSWYQQALGQGPQFIFQYYREEENGRGNFPPRFSGLQFPNYSSELNVNALELDDSALYLCASSTIQGTDTQYFGPGTRLTVL.

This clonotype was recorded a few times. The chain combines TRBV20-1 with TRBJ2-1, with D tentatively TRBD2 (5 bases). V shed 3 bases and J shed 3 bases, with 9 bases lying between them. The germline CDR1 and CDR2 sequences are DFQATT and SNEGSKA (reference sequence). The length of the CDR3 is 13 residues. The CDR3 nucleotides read TGCAGTGCTAGTGCTAGCAGCTACAATGAGCAGTTCTTC. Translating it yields CSASASSYNEQFF.

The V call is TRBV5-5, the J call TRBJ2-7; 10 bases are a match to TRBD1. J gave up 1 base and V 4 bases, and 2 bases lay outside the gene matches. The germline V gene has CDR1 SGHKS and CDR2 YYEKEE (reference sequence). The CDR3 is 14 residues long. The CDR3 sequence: CASSQDRGSYEQYF. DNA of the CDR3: TGTGCCAGCAGCCAGGACAGGGGGTCCTACGAGCAGTACTTC.